Below are 14 T cell receptor beta chains sequenced from a single sample in a study of OX40 agonist ivuxolimab in advanced cancers. The data were produced by immunoSEQ multiplex PCR, yet TCRdb's version contains in-frame clones alone and is incomplete. Of 15,000 to 20,000 clones in the sample, 72% were seen once. This specimen consisted of CD4+ or CD8+ T cells sorted from blood, obtained in a trial of the OX40 agonist ivuxolimab. Source of these receptors: an adult with an advanced solid tumor such as melanoma, head and neck, liver or kidney cancer.

The chain couples TRBV10-3 to TRBJ1-1; 7 bases are shared with TRBD1. The CDR3 covers 17 residues. Trimming took 0 bases from V and 1 from J; bases not matched to a gene: 8. Germline V gene sequence: CDR1 ENHRY, CDR2 SYGVKD. CDR3: CAISESGGQNQNTEAFF. In DNA, the CDR3 is TGTGCCATCAGTGAGTCGGGGGGACAGAACCAGAACACTGAAGCTTTCTTT.

The V gene is TRBV12-5, the J gene TRBJ1-3; D is uncertain. Germline V lookup: CDR1 LGHNT, CDR2 FRNRAP. V lost 2 bases and J lost 2, with 7 bases in between. This CDR3 is 14 amino acids long. The DNA of the CDR3 is TGTGCTAGTGGTTTGAGCAAACCTGGAAACACCATATATTTT. Protein: CASGLSKPGNTIYF.

The chain employs TRBV25-1 and TRBJ1-1; D gene unclear. Germline V gene lookup returns CDR1 MGHDK and CDR2 SYGVNS. Trimming left V 6 bases short and J 0 bases short, with 11 bases between. The length of the CDR3 is 14 residues. Here the CDR3 DNA reads TGTGCCAGCAGCCCCCTAAGATTGAACACTGAAGCTTTCTTT. This sequence encodes CASSPLRLNTEAFF.

This chain connects TRBV9 to TRBJ2-6; D possibly corresponds to TRBD2 (6 bases). Germline V gene data show CDR1 as SGDLS and CDR2 as YYNGEE. V was shortened by 1 base and J by 12 bases, with 8 bases between the two germline ends. The CDR3 has 12 amino acids. The CDR3 region is CASSVMGGVLTF. DNA for the CDR3: TGTGCCAGCAGCGTAATGGGAGGCGTCCTGACTTTC.

This chain connects TRBV19 to TRBJ2-7; D is perhaps TRBD1 (6 bases). The V gene lost 0 bases and the J gene lost 5 bases, with 11 bases spanning the gap. This CDR3 spans 14 amino acids. Per germline, CDR1 LNHDA and CDR2 SQIVND (reference sequence). Here the CDR3 reads CASSIEQGVHEQYF. The CDR3 DNA follows: TGTGCCAGTAGTATAGAACAGGGAGTCCACGAGCAGTACTTC.

The chain combines TRBV11-3 with TRBJ2-1; D not resolved. V was trimmed by 5 bases and J by 0 bases, leaving 11 bases between them. CDR3 length equals 15 residues. Per the germline V gene, CDR1 is SGHNT and CDR2 is YENEEA. The CDR3 DNA reads TGTGCCAGCAGCCCAACAGTAAGCTCCTACAATGAGCAGTTCTTC. It yields the protein CASSPTVSSYNEQFF.

The genes are TRBV5-6 and TRBJ2-3; 10 bases map to TRBD2. In germline, CDR1 is SGHDT, CDR2 YYEEEE. The CDR3 totals 16 residues. The V and J ends lost 0 bases and 5 bases, in that order; junction bases with no gene match: 6. The CDR3 bases are TGTGCCAGCAGCTTGGGAAGCGGGGGGGCCGAAGATACGCAGTATTTT. Translating gives CASSLGSGGAEDTQYF.

The V and J genes are TRBV5-4 and TRBJ1-6; D perhaps matches TRBD1 (5 bases). The CDR3 contains 15 residues. CDR1 SGHNT and CDR2 YYREEE come from the germline V gene (reference sequence). Trimming stripped 0 bases from V and 5 bases from J, with 9 bases between. The CDR3 DNA reads as TGTGCCAGCAGCTTGGTGCAGGGCGATAATTCACCCCTCCACTTT. This gives the protein CASSLVQGDNSPLHF.

The gene calls are TRBV2 and TRBJ2-2, with D possibly being TRBD1 (5 bases). The CDR3 has 17 amino acids. The germline CDR1 and CDR2 sequences are SNHLY and FYNNEI. Trimming pared 2 bases from V and 5 bases from J, leaving 18 bases between. This chain's CDR3 is CASSEQGPSLKTGELFF. As DNA, the CDR3 is TGTGCCAGCAGTGAACAGGGCCCTTCCCTTAAGACCGGGGAGCTGTTTTTT.

This chain links TRBV27 with TRBJ2-1; D uncertain. Germline lookup yields CDR1 MNHEY and CDR2 SMNVEV (reference sequence). The V end was cut by 6 bases, the J end by 9 bases, with 9 bases between. This CDR3 is built from 11 residues. The CDR3 protein is CASSSPLEQFF. CDR3 sequence (DNA): TGTGCCAGCAGCTCCCCCCTTGAGCAGTTCTTC.

This clone showed up just once. The rearrangement joins TRBV21-1 to TRBJ1-5; the table's D call, TRBD1, was not checked against the DNA. TRBV21-1 is a pseudogene. This CDR3 comprises 15 residues. CDR3 sequence: CASSRCGTVDQPQHF. The CDR3 nucleotides read TGTGCCAGCAGCCGATGCGGGACAGTCGATCAGCCCCAGCATTTT.

CDR3 coding DNA: TGTGCCAGCAGCTTAGCGCACGAAATTAGCTCCTACAATGAGCAGTTCTTC. Translation: CASSLAHEISSYNEQFF. This chain uses TRBV7-9 with TRBJ2-1, with D unresolved. The CDR3 extends over 17 amino acids. In germline, CDR1 is SEHNR, CDR2 FQNEAQ (reference sequence). Trimming pared 0 bases from V and 0 bases from J, leaving 12 bases between.

This clone showed up just a few times. The chain is built from TRBV5-5 and TRBJ2-1; weak D call: TRBD1 (6 bases). The CDR3 is 15 residues long. CDR1 is SGHKS and CDR2 is YYEKEE in the germline V gene (reference sequence). V was cut by 4 bases and J by 6 bases, with 17 bases left in between. This CDR3 is CASSPNRVTSNEQFF. For the CDR3, the DNA is TGTGCCAGCAGCCCTAACAGGGTGACAAGCAATGAGCAGTTCTTC.

The chain links TRBV28 to TRBJ1-3; D gene ambiguous. The CDR3 is made up of 13 amino acids. V shed 3 bases and J shed 6 bases, with 9 bases lying between them. Per germline, CDR1 MDHEN and CDR2 SYDVKM. DNA of the CDR3: TGTGCCAGCAGTTTCCGCCGAATAAACACCATATATTTT. It is translated as CASSFRRINTIYF.